This section outlines one TCR beta chain sequence together with its context. No antigen is known for it. In TCRdb, the 5' RACE reads were re-called with MiXCR into one record per CDR3 protein. The table has some 340,000 distinct CDR3 sequences, about 10% seen once. This entry comes from a study of T cells after yellow fever vaccination. The V segment lost 4 bases and the J segment 2 bases; nucleotides outside the gene matches: 5. The CDR3 contains 16 residues. Germline CDR1 LGHNT, CDR2 FRNRAP. The study's findings and limits: Overlap between CD4 and CD8 compartments was detected for a small share of clonotypes. The booster saw the reappearance of most primary-vaccination clones (nearly 98% CD4, around 88% CD8).

The TCR comes from a man aged 18 to 35 who received the YFV17D yellow fever vaccine. This specimen consisted of CD4+ T cells sorted from PBMCs, obtained 45 days after the yellow fever booster vaccination. The chain combines TRBV12-5 with TRBJ2-3; 11 nucleotides match TRBD2. The CDR3 region has the DNA TGTGCTAGTGGTTCCGGGACTAGCGGTCCCACAGATACGCAGTATTTT. Translating gives CASGSGTSGPTDTQYF.